This T cell receptor (beta chain) was recorded in a study of T cells in localized non-small cell lung cancer. Trimming cost V 4 bases and J 0 bases, with 12 bases left between them. Germline CDR1 MNHEY, CDR2 SVGAGI. CDR3 length: 16 amino acids. Assay: immunoSEQ multiplex PCR; the TCRdb copy retains only in-frame clones and omits some. The data contain some 9,500 clones, 90% of them seen just once; the ten biggest clones take up 15% to 20%. This specimen consisted of peripheral blood, obtained before any cancer treatment. V is TRBV6-5 and J is TRBJ2-2; D might be TRBD1 (6 bases). The TCR comes from a male donor aged 60 or over with stage III squamous cell lung carcinoma. This chain's CDR3 is CASSFDGTSNTGELFF. The CDR3 bases are TGTGCCAGCAGTTTCGACGGGACATCGAACACCGGGGAGCTGTTTTTT.